This is a list of T cell receptor beta chains from one sample in a study of T cells after yellow fever vaccination. TCRdb used MiXCR to reprocess the 5' RACE reads, holding one entry per CDR3 protein. Among roughly 190,000 distinct CDR3 sequences listed, more than 9.5% were seen once. The sequenced sample was CD8+ T cells sorted from PBMCs, obtained 15 days after the yellow fever booster vaccination. These receptors originate from a man between 18 and 35 years old who received the YFV17D yellow fever vaccine. Each CDR3 is given with its conserved first and last residue. The D gene is left open where the match is weak. Only part of the rows carry a size: once, few, many, or a class if the clone is expanded.

TRBV4-1,TRBD2,TRBJ2-2,.,CASSQSGGNTGELFF,TGCGCCAGCAGCCAGTCGGGGGGAAACACCGGGGAGCTGTTTTTT
TRBV5-1,.,TRBJ1-2,.,CASRLGSYGYTF,TGCGCCAGCAGGTTAGGGTCCTATGGCTACACCTTC
TRBV12-3/TRBV12-4,.,TRBJ1-4,few,CASSLRPGAPNEKLFF,TGTGCCAGCAGTCTCCGCCCAGGGGCACCGAATGAAAAACTGTTTTTT
TRBV4-1,.,TRBJ2-1,few,CASSQPPLGGPYNEQFF,TGCGCCAGCAGCCAGCCACCTTTGGGGGGCCCCTACAATGAGCAGTTCTTC
TRBV29-1,.,TRBJ1-5,.,CSVATGNQPQHF,TGCAGCGTTGCTACAGGTAATCAGCCCCAGCATTTT
TRBV7-8,TRBD2,TRBJ2-3,few,CASSRFGGGSDTQYF,TGTGCCAGCAGCCGTTTCGGGGGGGGGTCAGATACGCAGTATTTT
TRBV6-6,.,TRBJ1-6,.,CASSYSSGLNSPLHF,TGTGCCAGCAGTTACTCCTCAGGGTTAAATTCACCCCTCCACTTT
TRBV4-3,.,TRBJ1-6,.,CASSPTGDNSPLHF,TGCGCCAGCAGCCCGACAGGCGACAATTCACCCCTCCACTTT
TRBV7-9,.,TRBJ1-4,.,CASSLIETQGTEKLFF,TGTGCCAGCAGCTTAATTGAAACACAGGGCACCGAAAAACTGTTTTTT
TRBV20-1,.,TRBJ2-4,.,CSARALAVGARNIQYF,TGCAGTGCCCGGGCGCTCGCCGTGGGTGCTAGGAACATTCAGTACTTC
TRBV7-8,.,TRBJ1-6,many,CASSAPGRSYNSPLHF,TGTGCCAGCAGCGCCCCGGGGAGGTCCTATAATTCACCCCTCCACTTT
TRBV6-5,.,TRBJ1-2,many,CASSYSVTYGYTF,TGTGCCAGCAGTTATTCCGTGACTTATGGCTACACCTTC
TRBV7-2,TRBD2,TRBJ2-5,.,CASSLILSGGPETQYF,TGTGCCAGCAGCCTAATACTGAGCGGGGGACCCGAGACCCAGTACTTC
TRBV6-4,.,TRBJ2-3,few,CASSYGTTDTQYF,TGTGCCAGCAGCTATGGAACCACAGATACGCAGTATTTT
TRBV9,TRBD2,TRBJ2-3,few,CASSVEAGDGKAQYF,TGTGCCAGCAGCGTAGAGGCGGGGGACGGTAAAGCGCAGTATTTT
TRBV6-2/TRBV6-3,TRBD2,TRBJ2-3,medium-sized,CASSRPPGGGADTQYF,TGTGCCAGCAGTCGACCCCCGGGCGGGGGGGCAGATACGCAGTATTTT